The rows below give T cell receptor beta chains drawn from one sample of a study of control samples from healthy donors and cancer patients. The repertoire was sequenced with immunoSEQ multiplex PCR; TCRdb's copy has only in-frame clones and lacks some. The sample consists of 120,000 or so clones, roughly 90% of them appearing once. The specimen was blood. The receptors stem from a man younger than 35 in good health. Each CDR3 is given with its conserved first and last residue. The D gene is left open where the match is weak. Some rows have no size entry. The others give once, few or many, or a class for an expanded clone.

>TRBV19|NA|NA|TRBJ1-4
TGTGCCAGTAGTATATCAGGAGGAGCTGGCAATGAAAAACTGTTTTTT
CASSISGGAGNEKLFF
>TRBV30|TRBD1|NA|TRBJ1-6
TGTGCCTGGAACATTTTAGGGGGCAATTCACCCCTCCACTTT
CAWNILGGNSPLHF
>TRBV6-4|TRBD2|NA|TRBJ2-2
TGTGCCAGCAGCGGGACTAGCGGGAGTTCCGGCGGGGAGCTGTTTTTT
CASSGTSGSSGGELFF
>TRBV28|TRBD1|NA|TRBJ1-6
TGTGCCAGCAGGTACCGGGACAGAGCAGTTTCACCCCTCCACTTT
CASRYRDRAVSPLHF
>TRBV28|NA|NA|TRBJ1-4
TGTGCCAGCAGTTCGGGGAATGAAAAACTGTTTTTT
CASSSGNEKLFF
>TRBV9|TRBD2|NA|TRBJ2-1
TGTGCCAGCAGCGTTCTAGCGGGAGGTGAGCAGTTCTTC
CASSVLAGGEQFF
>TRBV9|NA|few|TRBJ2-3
TGTGCCAGCAGCGTACTCGGAGCTAGCACAGATACGCAGTATTTT
CASSVLGASTDTQYF
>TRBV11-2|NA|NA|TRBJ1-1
TGTGCCAGCAGCTTGACAGGAGGGAACACTGAAGCTTTCTTT
CASSLTGGNTEAFF
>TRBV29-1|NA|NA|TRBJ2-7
TGCAGCGTTCCATTAGGGCAGTCCTACGAGCAGTACTTC
CSVPLGQSYEQYF
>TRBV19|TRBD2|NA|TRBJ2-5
TGTGCCAGTAATCCTCGAGGGACTAGCGGGAGGGCCGATCGCTACAAAGAGACCCAGTACTTC
CASNPRGTSGRADRYKETQYF
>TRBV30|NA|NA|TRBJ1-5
TGTGCCTGGAGGCGTTCGGGGGGCAATCAGCCCCAGCATTTT
CAWRRSGGNQPQHF
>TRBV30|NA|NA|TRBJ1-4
TGTGCCTGGAGTGTAAACCCCGGACTTAATGAAAAACTGTTTTTT
CAWSVNPGLNEKLFF
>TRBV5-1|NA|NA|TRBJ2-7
TGCGCCAGCAGCTCCTCAACCGGGACATCTTACGAGCAGTACTTC
CASSSSTGTSYEQYF
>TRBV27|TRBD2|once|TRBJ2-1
TGTGCCAGCAGTTTAGGGACTAGACCCAATGAGCAGTTCTTC
CASSLGTRPNEQFF
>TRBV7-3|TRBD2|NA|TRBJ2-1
TGTGCCAGCAGCTTATCCGGGACTAATGATGAGCAGTTCTTC
CASSLSGTNDEQFF
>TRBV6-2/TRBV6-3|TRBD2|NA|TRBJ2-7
TGTGCCAGCAGTCTCAGGGAGGGGCTTTCCTACGAGCAGTACTTC
CASSLREGLSYEQYF
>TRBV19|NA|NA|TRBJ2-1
TGTGCCAGTAGGGCACAGGGTCAAGCCTACAATGAGCAGTTCTTC
CASRAQGQAYNEQFF
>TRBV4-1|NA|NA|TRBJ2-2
TGCGCCAGCAGCCACGCCGGGTCTCTTAACACCGGGGAGCTGTTTTTT
CASSHAGSLNTGELFF
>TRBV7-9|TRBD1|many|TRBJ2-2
TGTGCCCCCGACTCGGGACAGCTTATCACCGGGGAGCTGTTTTTT
CAPDSGQLITGELFF
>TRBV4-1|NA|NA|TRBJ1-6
TGCGCCAGCAGCCAAGATCGTGGCAGGACGGTCCCCCTCCACTTT
CASSQDRGRTVPLHF
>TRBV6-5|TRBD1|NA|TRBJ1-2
TGTGCCAGCAGTATAGGGACAGGGGCAGAGGGCTACACCTTC
CASSIGTGAEGYTF
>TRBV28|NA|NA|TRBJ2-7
TGTGCCAGCAGTTTATGGGGTCAGGGGTCCTACGAGCAGTACTTC
CASSLWGQGSYEQYF
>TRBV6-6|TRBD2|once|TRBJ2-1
TGTGCCAGCACCCGATACCGGGGGGTCTCCTACAATGAGCAGTTCTTC
CASTRYRGVSYNEQFF
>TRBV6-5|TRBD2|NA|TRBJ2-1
TGTGCCAGCAGTTACGGGGCGGGAGGGCCGAATGAGCAGTTCTTC
CASSYGAGGPNEQFF
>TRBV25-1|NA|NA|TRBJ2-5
TGTGCCAGCAGTGAAGGCTCCGGCGAGACCCAGTACTTC
CASSEGSGETQYF
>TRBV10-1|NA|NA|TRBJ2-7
TGCGCCAGCAGTGAGGGGATGGCCTACGAGCAGTACTTC
CASSEGMAYEQYF